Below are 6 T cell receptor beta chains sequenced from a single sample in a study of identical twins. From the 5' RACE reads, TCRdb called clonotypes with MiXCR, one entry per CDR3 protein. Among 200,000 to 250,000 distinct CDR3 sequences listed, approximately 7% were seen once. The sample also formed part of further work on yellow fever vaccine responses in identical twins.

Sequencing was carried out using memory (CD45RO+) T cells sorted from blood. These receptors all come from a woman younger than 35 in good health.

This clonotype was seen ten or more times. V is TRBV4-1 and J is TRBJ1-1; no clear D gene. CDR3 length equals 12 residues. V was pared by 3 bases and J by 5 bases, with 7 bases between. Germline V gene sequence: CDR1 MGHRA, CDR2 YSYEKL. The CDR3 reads CASSHRPTEAFF. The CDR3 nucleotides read TGCGCCAGCAGCCATAGGCCGACTGAAGCTTTCTTT.

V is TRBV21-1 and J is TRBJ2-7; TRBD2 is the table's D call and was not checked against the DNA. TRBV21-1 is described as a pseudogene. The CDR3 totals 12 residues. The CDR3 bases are TGTGCCAGCGGCCGGGACTGGCGGGAGCAGTACGTC. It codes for CASGRDWREQYV.

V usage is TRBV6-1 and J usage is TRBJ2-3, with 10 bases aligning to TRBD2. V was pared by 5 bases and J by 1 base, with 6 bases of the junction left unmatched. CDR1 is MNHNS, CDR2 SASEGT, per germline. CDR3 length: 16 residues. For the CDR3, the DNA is TGTGCCAGCAGTCCCCTAGCGGGAGTGCGCACAGATACGCAGTATTTT. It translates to CASSPLAGVRTDTQYF.

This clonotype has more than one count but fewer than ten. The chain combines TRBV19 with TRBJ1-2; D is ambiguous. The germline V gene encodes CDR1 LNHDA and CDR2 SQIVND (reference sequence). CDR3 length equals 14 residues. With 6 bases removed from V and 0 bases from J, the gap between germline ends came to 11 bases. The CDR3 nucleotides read TGTGCCAGTAGCGCCCACAGTACTAACTATGGCTACACCTTC. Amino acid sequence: CASSAHSTNYGYTF.

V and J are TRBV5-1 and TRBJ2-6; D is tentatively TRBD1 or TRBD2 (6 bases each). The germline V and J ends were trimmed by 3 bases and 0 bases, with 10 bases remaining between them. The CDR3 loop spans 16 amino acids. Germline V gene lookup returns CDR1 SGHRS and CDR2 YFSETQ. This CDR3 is CASSSGASSGANVLTF. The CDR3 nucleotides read TGCGCCAGCAGCTCGGGGGCGAGCTCTGGGGCCAACGTCCTGACTTTC.

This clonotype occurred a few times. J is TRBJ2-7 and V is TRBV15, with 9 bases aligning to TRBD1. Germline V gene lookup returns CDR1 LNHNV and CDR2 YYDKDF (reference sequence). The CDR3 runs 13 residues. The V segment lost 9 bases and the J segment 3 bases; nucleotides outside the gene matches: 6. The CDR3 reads CATRQGGSYEQYF. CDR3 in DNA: TGTGCCACAAGACAGGGGGGAAGCTACGAGCAGTACTTC. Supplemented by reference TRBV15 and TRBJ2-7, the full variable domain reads DAMVIQNPRYQVTQFGKPVTLSCSQTLNHNVMYWYQQKSSQAPKLLFHYYDKDFNNEADTPDNFQSRRPNTSFCFLDIRSPGLGDTAMYLCATRQGGSYEQYFGPGTRLTVT.